This T cell receptor beta chain was identified during a study of spatial heterogeneity in lung cancer. This clonotype was picked up many times. TCRdb analysed the 5' RACE reads with MiXCR anew, one entry per CDR3 protein. The data hold tens of thousands of distinct CDR3 sequences, with 10% to 15% observed a single time. Time point here: sample taken at primary tumor resection. Unsorted whole RNA samples from tumor, nontumor lung or frozen PBMC were sequenced. The V gene lost 0 bases and the J gene lost 5 bases, with 6 bases spanning the gap. The CDR3 is made up of 13 amino acids. CDR1 and CDR2 from the germline V gene are SGHRS and YFSETQ.

Sequenced here: PBMCs, sampled at surgery. The chain links TRBV5-1 to TRBJ2-1; D unclear. This TCR was sampled from a female donor with early-stage non-small cell lung cancer. The CDR3 region has the DNA TGCGCCAGCAGCTTGGGGGCTGACAATGAGCAGTTCTTC. Encoded protein: CASSLGADNEQFF.